This TCR beta chain was recovered during a study of technical replicates of blood from a few donors. J gave up 4 bases and V 8 bases, and 10 bases lay outside the gene matches. Germline values: CDR1 LNHNV, CDR2 YYDKDF (reference sequence). This CDR3 has 15 residues. There are a few counts of this clone. Data came from immunoSEQ multiplex PCR; TCRdb stores just in-frame clones and leaves some out. The table includes about 53,000 clones, roughly 84% detected once. The sequenced sample consisted of PBMCs. This chain joins TRBV15 and TRBJ2-2; 7 positions agree with TRBD1. This clonotype originated in a human donor in good health. Some clones in this sample may be carry-over from other donors' samples. In nucleotides, the CDR3 is TGTGCCACCCGCGGGCAGGGGGTGGGCACCGGGGAGCTGTTTTTT. This encodes CATRGQGVGTGELFF.